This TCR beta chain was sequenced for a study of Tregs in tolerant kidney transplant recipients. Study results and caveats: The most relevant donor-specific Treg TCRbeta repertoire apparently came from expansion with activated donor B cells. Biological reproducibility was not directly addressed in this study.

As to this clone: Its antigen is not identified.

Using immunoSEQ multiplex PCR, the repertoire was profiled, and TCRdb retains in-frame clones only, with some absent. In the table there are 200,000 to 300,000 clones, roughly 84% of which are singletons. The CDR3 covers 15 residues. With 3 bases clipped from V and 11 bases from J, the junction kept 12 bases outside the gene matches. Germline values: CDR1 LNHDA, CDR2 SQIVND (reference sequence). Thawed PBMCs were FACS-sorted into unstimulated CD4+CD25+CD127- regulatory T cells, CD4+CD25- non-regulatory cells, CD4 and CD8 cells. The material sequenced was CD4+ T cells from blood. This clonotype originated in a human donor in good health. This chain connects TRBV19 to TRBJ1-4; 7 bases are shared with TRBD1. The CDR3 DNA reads TGTGCCAGTAGTATGAGCGGGCAGGGGGTCGTCAAACTGTTTTTT. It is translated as CASSMSGQGVVKLFF.